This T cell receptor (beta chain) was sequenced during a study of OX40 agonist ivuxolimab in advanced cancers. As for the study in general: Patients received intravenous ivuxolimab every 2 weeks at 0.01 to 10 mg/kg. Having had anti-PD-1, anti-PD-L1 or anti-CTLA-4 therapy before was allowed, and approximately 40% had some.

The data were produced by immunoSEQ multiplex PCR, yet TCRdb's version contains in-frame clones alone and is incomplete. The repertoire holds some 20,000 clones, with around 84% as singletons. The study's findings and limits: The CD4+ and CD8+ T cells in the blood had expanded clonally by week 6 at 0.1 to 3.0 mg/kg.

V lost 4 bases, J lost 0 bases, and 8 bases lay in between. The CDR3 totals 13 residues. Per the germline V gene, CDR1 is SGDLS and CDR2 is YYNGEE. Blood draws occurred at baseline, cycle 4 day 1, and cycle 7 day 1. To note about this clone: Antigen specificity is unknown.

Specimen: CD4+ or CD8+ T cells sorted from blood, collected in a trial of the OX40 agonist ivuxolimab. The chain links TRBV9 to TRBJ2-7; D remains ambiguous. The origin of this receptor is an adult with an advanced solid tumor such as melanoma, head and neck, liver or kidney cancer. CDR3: CASSLESSYEQYF. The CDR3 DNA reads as TGTGCCAGCAGCCTGGAAAGCTCCTACGAGCAGTACTTC. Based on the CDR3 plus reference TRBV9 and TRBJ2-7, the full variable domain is DSGVTQTPKHLITATGQRVTLRCSPRSGDLSVYWYQQSLDQGLQFLIQYYNGEERAKGNILERFSAQQFPDLHSELNLSSLELGDSALYFCASSLESSYEQYFGPGTRLTVT.